The T cell receptor beta chain under discussion was sequenced for a study of Ad26.COV2.S vaccination and SARS-CoV-2 variants. Regarding treatment: roughly 20 received Ad26.COV2.S at low or high dose, single or two shots; several received placebo; per-sample allocation not given. Following the first vaccine or placebo injection, samples were taken on day 63. The protocol was immunoSEQ multiplex PCR, while the TCRdb copy is restricted to in-frame clones and leaves out a portion. The table has some 300,000 clones, roughly 86% seen once. Looked up from germline, CDR1 is MNHEY and CDR2 is SVGEGT. The ends were cut back, 2 bases at V and 7 bases at J, with 8 bases in the middle. The CDR3 sequence is 12 residues long.

The chain is built from TRBV6-2 or TRBV6-3 and TRBJ2-5; no clear D gene. This receptor was taken from a person aged 18-65 years who received the Ad26.COV2.S COVID-19 vaccine or a placebo. Here the sequenced sample was peripheral blood, taken in a trial of Ad26.COV2.S vaccine versus placebo. The CDR3 coding sequence is TGTGCCAGCAGTTACGTCTGGGGGACCCAGTACTTC. Its translation is CASSYVWGTQYF.